This T cell receptor beta chain was documented in a study of glioma-infiltrating T cells after dendritic cell vaccination. Repertoires were generated with immunoSEQ multiplex PCR, while TCRdb's copy carries only in-frame clones and drops some. Found here are 85,000 to 100,000 clones, over 75% of them singletons; the top ten hold 2.1%. Time point in this sample: after dendritic cell vaccination, including at tumor progression/relapse. The V gene lost 4 bases and the J gene lost 3 bases, with 10 bases spanning the gap. The length of the CDR3 is 14 residues. Per the germline V gene, CDR1 is MNHEY and CDR2 is SMNVEV (reference sequence).

The sequence derives from a human donor with glioblastoma. The genes are TRBV27 and TRBJ1-5, with D possibly being TRBD1 (6 bases). The material was blood, obtained after dendritic cell vaccination. CDR3 bases: TGTGCCAGCAGTTCCCGGACAGTCAATCAGCCCCAGCATTTT. Its translation: CASSSRTVNQPQHF.